The 11 T cell receptor beta chains below were found in one sample sequenced in a study of cytomegalovirus exposure and HLA in healthy donors (dated by TCRdb to about 2017). The library was obtained by the immunoSEQ multiplex PCR assay. The multiplex PCR relied on a mix of 60 forward primers for TCR Vbeta segments and 13 reverse primers for TCR Jbeta segments. This immuneACCESS table, as held by TCRdb, lists in-frame sequences with V and J called but not all clones. Of the missing ones, under half trace to an unresolved V gene in checked studies; the others have no known cause. This specimen's table enumerates 150,000 or so clones. 2.1% of the sample is taken by the ten largest. Sample: PBMCs. These receptors all stem from a man aged 30-40 years in good health and CMV-seronegative.

The chain couples TRBV14 to TRBJ1-2; D uncertain. The germline CDR1 and CDR2 sequences are SGHDN and FVKESK. Deletions cut 0 bases from V and 5 bases from J, with 4 bases between. The CDR3 runs to 12 residues. The CDR3 bases are TGTGCCAGCAGCCAAGAGCAGTATGGCTACACCTTC. This sequence encodes CASSQEQYGYTF.

V and J are TRBV2 and TRBJ1-1; TRBD1 is a possible D gene (5 bases). Trimming cost V 5 bases and J 1 base, with 5 bases left between them. The CDR3 length is 12 residues. Germline V gene data show CDR1 as SNHLY and CDR2 as FYNNEI. The CDR3 DNA reads as TGTGCCAGCAGTACAGGGAACACTGAAGCTTTCTTT. Translating gives CASSTGNTEAFF.

V and J are TRBV9 and TRBJ1-5; a weak D match, TRBD1 (6 bases). The germline gives CDR1 SGDLS, CDR2 YYNGEE. The CDR3 spans 15 residues. Trimming pared 0 bases from V and 9 bases from J, leaving 16 bases between. The CDR3 bases are TGTGCCAGCAGCGTAGGGGCAGGGGAGGGTGGGCCCCAGCATTTT. It yields the protein CASSVGAGEGGPQHF.

The CDR3 loop is CASSSPGAAYEQYF. The CDR3 coding sequence is TGCGCCAGCAGCTCTCCGGGAGCAGCCTACGAGCAGTACTTC. The chain joins TRBV5-1 to TRBJ2-7, with D perhaps matching TRBD2 (6 bases). The V gene's germline CDR1 is SGHRS and CDR2 YFSETQ. The V end lost 3 bases, the J end lost 2 bases, and 12 bases lay between the germline ends. The CDR3 is 14 amino acids.

This chain connects TRBV5-1 to TRBJ2-7; D perhaps matches TRBD2 (6 bases). Trimming took off 5 bases at V and 0 bases at J, with 12 bases between the two ends. Germline assignment: CDR1 SGHRS and CDR2 YFSETQ. The CDR3 has 14 amino acids. In DNA form, the CDR3 reads TGCGCCAGCAGGTCGGGGGTTTACTCCTACGAGCAGTACTTC. It encodes CASRSGVYSYEQYF.

The V and J genes are TRBV19 and TRBJ2-7; D is unclear. The CDR3 extends over 12 amino acids. The V end was cut by 6 bases, the J end by 2 bases, with 8 bases between. From germline, CDR1 is LNHDA and CDR2 SQIVND (reference sequence). CDR3 region: CASSGLAYEQYF. The CDR3 nucleotides read TGTGCCAGTAGCGGGTTAGCCTACGAGCAGTACTTC.

This rearrangement joins TRBV12-5 to TRBJ1-2, with 9 bases that match TRBD1. CDR1 LGHNT and CDR2 FRNRAP come from the germline V gene. Trimming removed 8 bases from V and 6 bases from J; junction bases left unmatched: 10. The CDR3 runs 14 residues. This chain's CDR3 is CASCCRDRENGYTF. Written as DNA, the CDR3 is TGTGCTAGTTGCTGCCGGGACAGGGAGAATGGCTACACCTTC.

The chain is built from TRBV7-3 and TRBJ2-3; the D is unclear. Germline V CDR1 and CDR2: SGHTA, FQGTGA. Trimming took off 4 bases at V and 1 base at J, with 15 bases between the two ends. This CDR3 contains 16 residues. The CDR3 protein is CASSSESSGGTDTQYF. The CDR3 DNA sequence: TGTGCCAGCAGCTCCGAGTCGTCCGGTGGCACAGATACGCAGTATTTT.

This chain connects TRBV11-2 to TRBJ2-5, with a weak D call TRBD1 (6 bases). There are 12 residues in the CDR3. V gave up 5 bases and J gave up 5 bases, with 9 bases separating them. Germline loops: CDR1 SGHAT, CDR2 FQNNGV. Written as DNA, the CDR3 is TGTGCCAGCAGCCTCCAGGGGGAGACCCAGTACTTC. This translates into CASSLQGETQYF.

The J gene is TRBJ2-2, the V gene TRBV6-5; TRBD1 might be the D (6 bases). V shed 4 bases and J shed 0 bases, with 9 bases lying between them. CDR1 MNHEY and CDR2 SVGAGI come from the germline V gene. CDR3 length: 15 amino acids. The CDR3 is CASSWGTPNTGELFF. CDR3 DNA: TGTGCCAGCAGTTGGGGGACACCGAACACCGGGGAGCTGTTTTTT.

The J gene is TRBJ2-2, the V gene TRBV19, with 8 bases fitting TRBD1. The CDR3 sequence is 15 residues long. Losses at the gene ends were 3 bases for V and 5 bases for J; bases not matched to a gene: 5. Germline V lookup: CDR1 LNHDA, CDR2 SQIVND (reference sequence). The CDR3 DNA follows: TGTGCCAGTAGTATTGGACAGGGATGGACCGGGGAGCTGTTTTTT. This translates into CASSIGQGWTGELFF.